Shown below are 4 T cell receptor beta chains from a single sample sequenced in a study of cytomegalovirus exposure and HLA in healthy donors. Profiled with immunoSEQ multiplex PCR; TCRdb holds only in-frame clones, not every one. The data show 260,000 or so clones, 80% to 90% seen once. Sequencing was carried out using PBMCs. Every receptor here comes from a man younger than 35 in good health and CMV-seronegative.

This clone is a singleton in its sample. V is TRBV28 and J is TRBJ1-2, with 8 positions matching TRBD1. V was pared by 6 bases and J by 3 bases, with 3 bases of the junction left unmatched. The V gene's germline CDR1 is MDHEN and CDR2 SYDVKM. This CDR3 comprises 13 residues. The CDR3 spells CASRQTGDYGYTF. DNA of the CDR3: TGTGCCAGCAGGCAGACAGGGGACTATGGCTACACCTTC.

V is TRBV16 and J is TRBJ1-2; 10 nucleotides line up with TRBD1. Germline V gene sequence: CDR1 KGHSY, CDR2 FQNENV. J gave up 6 bases and V 5 bases, and 12 bases lay outside the gene matches. This CDR3 is built from 16 residues. CDR3 sequence (DNA): TGTGCCAGCAGCTTAACGTCGACAGGGGGCCCGAATGGCTACACCTTC. It specifies CASSLTSTGGPNGYTF.

V and J are TRBV28 and TRBJ2-7, with TRBD2 as a possible D gene (6 bases). V lost 7 bases and J lost 4, with 20 bases in between. The germline gives CDR1 MDHEN, CDR2 SYDVKM. This CDR3 region has 15 residues. This CDR3 reads CASNRGGEGTYEQYF. CDR3 in DNA: TGTGCCAGCAATAGGGGCGGTGAAGGGACTTACGAGCAGTACTTC.

The chain combines TRBV28 with TRBJ2-7; TRBD1 might be the D (6 bases). V gave up 4 bases and J gave up 2 bases, with 9 bases separating them. CDR1 and CDR2 from the germline V gene are MDHEN and SYDVKM. The CDR3 consists of 13 residues. The CDR3 coding sequence is TGTGCCAGCAGTTCAGGGGCCCCCTACGAGCAGTACTTC. It is translated as CASSSGAPYEQYF. Full variable domain (outside the CDR3, taken from reference TRBV28 and TRBJ2-7): DVKVTQSSRYLVKRTGEKVFLECVQDMDHENMFWYRQDPGLGLRLIYFSYDVKMKEKGDIPEGYSVSREKKERFSLILESASTNQTSMYLCASSSGAPYEQYFGPGTRLTVT.